The 8 T cell receptor beta chains below were found in one sample sequenced in a study of monozygotic twins with inflammatory bowel disease. Following a re-call of the 5' RACE reads, TCRdb has one entry per CDR3 protein and lacks DNA. The sample includes 200,000 to 250,000 distinct CDR3 sequences. The specimen was blood. These receptors all stem from a human donor with ulcerative colitis or Crohn's disease, or a healthy co-twin of an affected twin (not recorded which).

The genes are TRBV7-9 and TRBJ1-2. The CDR3 is 14 residues long. From germline, CDR1 is SEHNR and CDR2 FQNEAQ (reference sequence). CDR3 loop: CASSLAVLYYGYTF. Full variable domain (missing parts from reference TRBV7-9 and TRBJ1-2): DTGVSQNPRHKITKRGQNVTFRCDPISEHNRLYWYRQTLGQGPEFLTYFQNEAQLEKSRLLSDRFSAERPKGSFSTLEIQRTEQGDSAMYLCASSLAVLYYGYTFGSGTRLTVV.

The V gene is TRBV2, the J gene TRBJ1-3. The CDR3 loop spans 15 amino acids. The V gene's germline CDR1 is SNHLY and CDR2 FYNNEI. The CDR3 reads CASSPTAFSGNTIYF. Variable domain in full (rest from reference TRBV2 and TRBJ1-3): EPEVTQTPSHQVTQMGQEVILRCVPISNHLYFYWYRQILGQKVEFLVSFYNNEISEKSEIFDDQFSVERPDGSNFTLKIRSTKLEDSAMYFCASSPTAFSGNTIYFGEGSWLTVV.

This chain links TRBV5-1 with TRBJ2-3; TCRdb returns TRBD1, unconfirmable since there is no DNA. The CDR3 is 15 amino acids. Germline values: CDR1 SGHRS, CDR2 YFSETQ. CDR3 protein: CASSLWGIFTDTQYF.

V usage is TRBV5-5 and J usage is TRBJ1-2; lacking DNA, the TRBD1 call made by TCRdb goes unchecked. The CDR3 covers 15 residues. Germline V lookup: CDR1 SGHKS, CDR2 YYEKEE (reference sequence). The CDR3 spells CASSLYRGGNYGYTF.

The chain couples TRBV6-2 or TRBV6-3 to TRBJ1-1; absent DNA, TCRdb's TRBD1 call cannot be checked. CDR1 and CDR2 (germline): MNHEY, SVGEGT. CDR3 length equals 11 residues. CDR3: CASSAGPQAFF.

This chain uses TRBV12-3 or TRBV12-4 with TRBJ1-2; without DNA, the TCRdb call of TRBD1 cannot be checked. This CDR3 has 15 amino acids. The CDR3 loop is CASSRKGVASYGYTF.

The J gene is TRBJ2-1, the V gene TRBV11-2; TCRdb calls TRBD1, which cannot be checked without DNA. The CDR3 runs to 17 residues. CDR1 is SGHAT and CDR2 is FQNNGV in the germline V gene. This chain's CDR3 is CASSPGDWDRGADEQFF.

The chain has TRBV5-1 and TRBJ2-7; TCRdb reports TRBD1, a call that lacks DNA to check it against. Germline CDR1 and CDR2: SGHRS and YFSETQ. This CDR3 has 14 amino acids. CDR3 amino acids: CASSLEIQGSEQYF.